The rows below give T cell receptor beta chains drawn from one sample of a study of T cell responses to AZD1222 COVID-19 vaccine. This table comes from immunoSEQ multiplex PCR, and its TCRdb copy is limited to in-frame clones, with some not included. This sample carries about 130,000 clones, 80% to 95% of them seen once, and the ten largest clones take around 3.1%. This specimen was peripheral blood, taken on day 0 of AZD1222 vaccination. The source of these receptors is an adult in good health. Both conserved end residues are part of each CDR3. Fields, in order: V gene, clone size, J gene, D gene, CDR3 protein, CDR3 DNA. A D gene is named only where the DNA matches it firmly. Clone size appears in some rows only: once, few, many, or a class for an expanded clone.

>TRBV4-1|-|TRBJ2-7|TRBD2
CASSHPRSGSSDEQYF
TGCGCCAGCAGCCACCCACGTAGCGGGAGTAGCGACGAGCAGTACTTC
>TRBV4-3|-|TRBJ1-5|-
CASSQDGGDGQPQHF
TGCGCCAGCAGCCAAGATGGAGGGGACGGTCAGCCCCAGCATTTT
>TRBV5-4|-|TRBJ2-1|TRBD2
CASSLYRGSGGNYNEQFF
TGTGCCAGCAGCTTATACCGTGGTAGCGGGGGGAATTACAATGAGCAGTTCTTC
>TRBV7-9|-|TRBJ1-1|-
CASSLQAAPNTEAFF
TGTGCCAGCAGCTTGCAGGCGGCACCCAACACTGAAGCTTTCTTT
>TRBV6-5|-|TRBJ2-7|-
CASRKVIGGAYEQYF
TGTGCCAGCAGAAAGGTAATCGGAGGCGCCTACGAGCAGTACTTC
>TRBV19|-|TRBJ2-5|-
CASSIWTNGETQYF
TGTGCCAGTAGTATCTGGACTAACGGGGAGACCCAGTACTTC
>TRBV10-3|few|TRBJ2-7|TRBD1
CAMGDRGSYEQYF
TGTGCCATGGGGGACAGGGGATCCTACGAGCAGTACTTC
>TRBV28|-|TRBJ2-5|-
CASSFFRLETQYF
TGTGCCAGCAGTTTCTTTCGTTTGGAGACCCAGTACTTC
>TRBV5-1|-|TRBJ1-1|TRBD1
CASSKPPGTANTEAFF
TGCGCCAGCAGCAAGCCTCCCGGGACAGCTAACACTGAAGCTTTCTTT
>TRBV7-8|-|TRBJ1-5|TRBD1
CASSPDRGEQPQHF
TGTGCCAGCAGCCCGGACAGGGGTGAGCAGCCCCAGCATTTT
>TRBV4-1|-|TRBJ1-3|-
CASSQLAIPGNTIYF
TGCGCCAGCAGCCAATTGGCGATCCCAGGAAACACCATATATTTT
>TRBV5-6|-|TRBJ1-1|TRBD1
CASSLESGQGWTEAFF
TGTGCCAGCAGCTTGGAGTCGGGACAGGGATGGACTGAAGCTTTCTTT
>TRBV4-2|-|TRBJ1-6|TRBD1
CASSQGVQGVRNSPLHF
TGTGCCAGCAGCCAAGGGGTACAGGGGGTTCGAAATTCACCCCTCCACTTT
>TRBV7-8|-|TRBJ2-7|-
CASSSLRDTAVSLYF
TGTGCCAGCAGCTCCCTCCGGGACACCGCCGTTTCGTTGTACTTC
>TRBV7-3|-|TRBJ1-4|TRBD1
CASSPRDRPKATNEKLFF
TGTGCCAGCAGCCCTAGGGACAGGCCGAAAGCAACTAATGAAAAACTGTTTTTT
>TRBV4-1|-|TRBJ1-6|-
CASSQFQGDNSPLHF
TGCGCCAGCAGCCAATTTCAGGGAGATAATTCACCCCTCCACTTT
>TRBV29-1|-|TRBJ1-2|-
CSVGGPVPVDYGYTF
TGCAGCGTTGGGGGACCTGTACCCGTTGACTATGGCTACACCTTC
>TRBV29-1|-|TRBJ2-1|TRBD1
CSGDRGNEQFF
TGCAGCGGCGACAGGGGGAATGAGCAGTTCTTC
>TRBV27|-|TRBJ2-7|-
CASSLSQTPSYEQYF
TGTGCCAGCAGTTTATCACAAACCCCCTCCTACGAGCAGTACTTC
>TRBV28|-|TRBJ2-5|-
CASSLFVNGGVETQYF
TGTGCCAGCAGTTTATTCGTAAACGGGGGCGTAGAGACCCAGTACTTC
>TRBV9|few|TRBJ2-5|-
CASSGSLSGEETQYF
TGTGCCAGCAGCGGATCCCTTAGCGGCGAAGAGACCCAGTACTTC
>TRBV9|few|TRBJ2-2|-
CASSVGAGGELFF
TGTGCCAGCAGCGTAGGAGCGGGCGGGGAGCTGTTTTTT
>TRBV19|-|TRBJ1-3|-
CASIQDRSGNTIYF
TGTGCCAGTATCCAAGACAGATCTGGAAACACCATATATTTT
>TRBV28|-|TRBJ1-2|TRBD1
CASSWTTLQGAGGYTF
TGTGCCAGCAGTTGGACAACCTTACAGGGGGCGGGAGGCTACACCTTC
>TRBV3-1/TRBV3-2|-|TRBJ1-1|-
CASSPRGGNSEAFF
TGTGCCAGCAGCCCCCGGGGGGGTAACTCTGAAGCTTTCTTT
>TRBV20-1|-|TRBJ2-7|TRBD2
CSASILAGVGEQYF
TGCAGTGCTAGTATCCTAGCGGGAGTGGGTGAGCAGTACTTC
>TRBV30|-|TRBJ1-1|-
CAWSALGQGIDTEAFF
TGTGCCTGGAGTGCACTTGGCCAGGGTATTGACACTGAAGCTTTCTTT
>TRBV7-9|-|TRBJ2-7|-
CASSQGISSYEQYF
TGTGCCAGCAGCCAGGGTATTAGCTCCTACGAGCAGTACTTC
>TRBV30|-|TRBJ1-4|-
CAWSSGDEKLFF
TGTGCCTGGAGTTCGGGTGATGAAAAACTGTTTTTT